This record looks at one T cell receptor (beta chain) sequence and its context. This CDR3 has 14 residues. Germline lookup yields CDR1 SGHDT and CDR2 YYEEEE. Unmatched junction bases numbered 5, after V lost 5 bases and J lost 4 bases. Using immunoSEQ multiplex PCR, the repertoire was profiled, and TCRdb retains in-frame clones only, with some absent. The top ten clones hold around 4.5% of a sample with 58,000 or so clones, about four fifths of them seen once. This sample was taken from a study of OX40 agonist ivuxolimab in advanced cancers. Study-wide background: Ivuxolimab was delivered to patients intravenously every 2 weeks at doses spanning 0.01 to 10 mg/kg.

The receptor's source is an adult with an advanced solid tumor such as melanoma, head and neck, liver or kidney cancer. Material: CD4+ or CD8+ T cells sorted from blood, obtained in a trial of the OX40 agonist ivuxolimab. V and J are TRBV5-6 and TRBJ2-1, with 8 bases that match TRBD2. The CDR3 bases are TGTGCCAGCAGGGATAGCGGGACATACAATGAGCAGTTCTTC. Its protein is CASRDSGTYNEQFF.